This is a list of T cell receptor beta chains from one sample in a study of T cell repertoires in cytomegalovirus infection. TCRdb passed the reads through MiXCR, listing each CDR3 protein once. The sample yields roughly 230,000 distinct CDR3 sequences, approximately 17% seen once. The sample was CD8+ T cells from PBMCs. The receptors were sampled from a human donor in good health (CMV status not recorded). Some clones in this sample may be carry-over from other donors' samples. The CDR3 runs from the conserved cysteine through the conserved F or W. The order of the fields is J gene, V gene, clone size, D gene, CDR3 DNA, CDR3 protein. The D gene is left open where the match is weak. Size values are once, few and many counts, or a class for expanded clones, and some rows have none.

TRBJ2-1	TRBV7-2	many	TRBD1	TGTGCCAGCAGCTTAGCCGGGACAGGGTCTGATGGTGAGCAGTTCTTC	CASSLAGTGSDGEQFF
TRBJ1-1	TRBV28	NA	TRBD1	TGTGCCAGCAGCACTGCCGTTTGGGATTACAGGGGTGAGGACACTGAAGCTTTCTTT	CASSTAVWDYRGEDTEAFF
TRBJ2-1	TRBV10-3	many	NA	TGTGCCACCAAAGACAGCTCTAGCTCCTACAATGAGCAGTTCTTC	CATKDSSSSYNEQFF
TRBJ1-1	TRBV4-3	NA	NA	TGCGCCAGCAGCCAAGATTGGTCGGGCAGGAACACTGAAGCTTTCTTT	CASSQDWSGRNTEAFF
TRBJ2-7	TRBV5-5	NA	NA	TGTGCCAGCAGCTTGGATGAATACGAGCAGTACTTC	CASSLDEYEQYF
TRBJ2-3	TRBV20-1	few	NA	TGCAGTGCTAGACCAGACACGTACACTAGCACAGATACGCAGTATTTT	CSARPDTYTSTDTQYF
TRBJ1-6	TRBV6-2/TRBV6-3	NA	NA	TGTGCCAGCAGTGAACCGGGACCCCATAATTCACCCCTCCACTTT	CASSEPGPHNSPLHF
TRBJ2-1	TRBV4-1	NA	NA	TGCGCCAGCAGCCAAGCCGGCGAGGAGCAGTTCTTC	CASSQAGEEQFF
TRBJ1-4	TRBV5-5	many	NA	TGTGCCAGCAGCTTGATACTGGATACAACTAATGAAAAACTGTTTTTT	CASSLILDTTNEKLFF
TRBJ2-3	TRBV12-3/TRBV12-4	NA	NA	TGTGCCAGCACCTCATTTTACCGCCGCGGCACAGATACGCAGTATTTT	CASTSFYRRGTDTQYF
TRBJ2-2	TRBV28	NA	NA	TGTGCCAGCAGCCGACACCTTCCAGGAGAAATGGTTACCGGGGAGCTGTTTTTT	CASSRHLPGEMVTGELFF
TRBJ1-1	TRBV19	few	NA	TGTGCCAGTAGTATCGGACAACAGAACACTGAAGCTTTCTTT	CASSIGQQNTEAFF
TRBJ2-7	TRBV6-5	NA	NA	TGTGCCAGCAGTTACTCGTGGGGTCAGGGAGAGCAGTACTTC	CASSYSWGQGEQYF
TRBJ2-3	TRBV28	few	NA	TGTGCCAGCAGTCCCCAGGGGTACGACACAGATACGCAGTATTTT	CASSPQGYDTDTQYF
TRBJ1-1	TRBV27	many	NA	TGTGCCAGCAGTCAGACGGTGAACACTGAAGCTTTCTTT	CASSQTVNTEAFF
TRBJ1-1	TRBV29-1	NA	NA	TGCAGCGCCTCTGGGTTCACGAGGGCGCGCACTGAAGCTTTCTTT	CSASGFTRARTEAFF
TRBJ1-1	TRBV7-9	few	NA	TGTGCCAGCAGCTTACAGCAGCCGAACACTGAAGCTTTCTTT	CASSLQQPNTEAFF
TRBJ2-7	TRBV28	NA	NA	TGTGCCAGCAGTTTATTCATGGTTTCCCCCGAGCAGTACTTC	CASSLFMVSPEQYF
TRBJ2-7	TRBV29-1	NA	NA	TGCAGCGTTGAAGAAATGGCAGAGAGCTCCTACGAGCAGTACTTC	CSVEEMAESSYEQYF
TRBJ2-2	TRBV6-2/TRBV6-3	many	NA	TGTGCCAGCAGTTACTCGACGGCCGGGGAGCTGTTTTTT	CASSYSTAGELFF
TRBJ2-5	TRBV10-3	NA	TRBD1	TGTGCCATCAGTGAGTCGGGACAGGCGATGGGACAAGAGACCCAGTACTTC	CAISESGQAMGQETQYF
TRBJ1-1	TRBV19	few	NA	TGTGCCAGTAGTACGACAGGCCCCAAAGCTTTCTTT	CASSTTGPKAFF
TRBJ2-2	TRBV5-6	few	NA	TGTGCCAGCAGCCGACCGGGACAAGCGAACACCGGGGAGCTGTTTTTT	CASSRPGQANTGELFF
TRBJ2-1	TRBV4-2	few	TRBD1	TGTGCCAGCAGCCCCCGGGACAGGGTGGATGAGCAGTTCTTC	CASSPRDRVDEQFF
TRBJ2-7	TRBV12-3/TRBV12-4	many	TRBD1	TGTGCCAGTGTGGGACAGGGTTTAGAGCAGTACTTC	CASVGQGLEQYF
TRBJ2-1	TRBV7-9	many	TRBD2	TGTGCCAGCAGCTTACCACCCCACAGCGGGGGGACATTCTTTTACAATGAGCAGTTCTTC	CASSLPPHSGGTFFYNEQFF
TRBJ2-7	TRBV19	many	NA	TGTGCCAGTAGTATCCGGGACGCTGACACTGACAACTCCTACGAGCAGTACTTC	CASSIRDADTDNSYEQYF
TRBJ2-1	TRBV29-1	many	TRBD2	TGCAGCACTGAAGGCCCTCTCGGAGCGGGGGGCTACAATGAGCAGTTCTTC	CSTEGPLGAGGYNEQFF
TRBJ1-1	TRBV6-1	NA	NA	TGTGCCAGCAGTGAATCAAGGATCCAAGCTTTCTTT	CASSESRIQAFF
TRBJ1-1	TRBV5-6	few	NA	TGTGCCAGTAGTCTCGGCGGGGGTCACGCTGAAGCTTTCTTT	CASSLGGGHAEAFF
TRBJ1-1	TRBV5-5	few	TRBD1	TGTGCCAGCAGCGTCTACCTTACAGGGGGCGGTAACACTGAAGCTTTCTTT	CASSVYLTGGGNTEAFF
TRBJ2-4	TRBV7-2	many	NA	TGTGCCAGCAGCTTCCAGGCCAAAAACATTCAGTACTTC	CASSFQAKNIQYF
TRBJ2-7	TRBV7-9	NA	NA	TGTGCCAGCAGCCCCCGATGGGGGACCGAGCAGTACTTC	CASSPRWGTEQYF
TRBJ2-3	TRBV2	few	TRBD1	TGTGCCAGCGAGGGACAGGGGGATACGCAGTATTTT	CASEGQGDTQYF
TRBJ2-1	TRBV7-9	many	TRBD2	TGTGCCAGCAGCTCGGGACTAGCGGGGATGCCGAACTACAATGAGCAGTTCTTC	CASSSGLAGMPNYNEQFF
TRBJ2-2	TRBV11-2	many	NA	TGTGCCAGCATGCGGACTGCGACCGGGGAGCTGTTTTTT	CASMRTATGELFF
TRBJ1-1	TRBV28	few	TRBD1	TGTGCCAGCAGTTCACAACGGACAGGCCTAAGGGCTGAAGCTTTCTTT	CASSSQRTGLRAEAFF
TRBJ2-1	TRBV6-1	few	TRBD1	TGTGCCAGCAGTCCGTCGACGACAGGGACCTACAATGAGCAGTTCTTC	CASSPSTTGTYNEQFF
TRBJ2-5	TRBV7-2	many	NA	TGTGCCAGCAGCCGCACTAGGGGATATGTAGAGACCCAGTACTTC	CASSRTRGYVETQYF
TRBJ2-7	TRBV19	NA	NA	TGTGCCAGTAGACCTGGGGACTCCGAGGATTTCTTC	CASRPGDSEDFF
TRBJ1-1	TRBV2	few	NA	TGTGCCTATGTTTCGCCAGGACTGAACACTGAAGCTTTCTTT	CAYVSPGLNTEAFF
TRBJ2-2	TRBV6-2/TRBV6-3	few	NA	TGTGCCAGCAGTTATGGACTCCAAATAACCGGGGAGCTGTTTTTT	CASSYGLQITGELFF
TRBJ1-1	TRBV5-1	NA	NA	TGCGCCAGCAGCTTGCTTGGGGGCGTAAGGACTGAAGCTTTCTTT	CASSLLGGVRTEAFF
TRBJ2-5	TRBV7-2	many	TRBD2	TGTGCCAGCAGCTTAGGTTCCCTAGCGGGGACCCAAGAGACCCAGTACTTC	CASSLGSLAGTQETQYF
TRBJ2-7	TRBV29-1	few	NA	TGCAGCGTTGAAACAGGGTTCTCCTACGAGCAGTACTTC	CSVETGFSYEQYF
TRBJ2-2	TRBV5-6	NA	NA	TGTGCCAGCAGCTTAGGTGTCCGCCTAAGTTACACCGGGGAGCTGTTTTTT	CASSLGVRLSYTGELFF
TRBJ2-3	TRBV10-2	NA	NA	TGCGCCAGCAGTGAGCACCCTAACTCCGGGAACACAGATACGCAGTATTTT	CASSEHPNSGNTDTQYF
TRBJ1-2	TRBV15	NA	NA	TGTGCCACCAGCAGAGATGAGCAGGTAACTTACTATGGCTACACCTTC	CATSRDEQVTYYGYTF
TRBJ2-3	TRBV19	many	NA	TGTGCCAGTAGTCCTAATCGGGGAATGGATACGCAGTATTTT	CASSPNRGMDTQYF
TRBJ2-3	TRBV28	NA	TRBD1	TGTGCCAGCAGTTCGCCCCACAGGGGGCACGCCGGAACAGATACGCAGTATTTT	CASSSPHRGHAGTDTQYF
TRBJ2-7	TRBV15	NA	NA	TGTGCCACCAGCTTAGATGAAACCTCCTACGAGCAGTACTTC	CATSLDETSYEQYF
TRBJ2-5	TRBV6-5	many	NA	TGTGCCAGCAGTCCCCCGGGGGGCTGGGAGACCCAGTACTTC	CASSPPGGWETQYF